Listed below are T cell receptor beta chains from one sample, sequenced in a study of T cell responses to AZD1222 COVID-19 vaccine. Repertoires were generated with immunoSEQ multiplex PCR, while TCRdb's copy carries only in-frame clones and drops some. The sample lists 74,000 or so clones; about 85% were seen once. The sample here was peripheral blood, taken on day 0 of AZD1222 vaccination. The receptors were sampled from an adult in good health. Each CDR3 is given with its conserved first and last residue. D genes are given only for firm matches. Expanded clones are given a class, and other clones once, few, many or no size at all.

few	TRBJ2-1	TRBV6-1	.	CASSEAVRGSFYNEQFF	TGTGCCAGCAGTGAAGCGGTTCGGGGATCCTTTTACAATGAGCAGTTCTTC
once	TRBJ2-4	TRBV7-2	.	CASSLVAGSKNIQYF	TGTGCCAGCAGCTTAGTTGCAGGGTCCAAAAACATTCAGTACTTC
.	TRBJ2-1	TRBV27	TRBD1	CASSVSGQGSYNEQFF	TGTGCCAGCTCCGTGTCGGGACAGGGATCCTACAATGAGCAGTTCTTC
.	TRBJ1-2	TRBV6-2/TRBV6-3	.	CASSARQNYGYTF	TGTGCCAGCAGTGCGAGGCAGAACTATGGCTACACCTTC
.	TRBJ2-5	TRBV7-2	TRBD1	CASSFNQGVEETQYF	TGTGCCAGCAGCTTTAACCAGGGGGTAGAGGAGACCCAGTACTTC
.	TRBJ1-2	TRBV6-5	.	CASSQTDYGYTF	TGTGCCAGCAGCCAGACAGACTATGGCTACACCTTC
.	TRBJ2-5	TRBV12-3/TRBV12-4	.	CATLNRWGETQYF	TGTGCCACCCTGAACAGGTGGGGGGAGACCCAGTACTTC
few	TRBJ1-3	TRBV7-2	.	CASSFGTSGNTIYF	TGTGCCAGCAGCTTCGGCACCTCTGGAAACACCATATATTTT
.	TRBJ1-5	TRBV19	.	CASIDRSYSNQPQHF	TGTGCCAGTATCGACAGATCTTATAGCAATCAGCCCCAGCATTTT
.	TRBJ1-1	TRBV6-2/TRBV6-3	TRBD1	CASSYSSRGLKQANTEAFF	TGTGCCAGCAGTTACTCGAGTAGGGGGCTCAAACAAGCGAACACTGAAGCTTTCTTT
.	TRBJ1-2	TRBV9	.	CASSVGGQGNYGYTF	TGTGCCAGCAGCGTAGGGGGGCAGGGGAATTATGGCTACACCTTC
.	TRBJ1-4	TRBV4-3	.	CASSQGLAVGNEKLFF	TGCGCCAGCAGCCAAGGGCTGGCAGTTGGTAATGAAAAACTGTTTTTT
.	TRBJ2-7	TRBV19	.	CASRGNNEQYF	TGTGCCAGCCGGGGCAATAACGAGCAGTACTTC
.	TRBJ1-2	TRBV19	.	CASSFGANYGYTF	TGTGCCAGTAGTTTCGGGGCTAACTATGGCTACACCTTC
.	TRBJ2-7	TRBV5-4	TRBD1	CASSSRQGTNEQYF	TGTGCCAGCAGCTCCCGACAGGGAACAAACGAGCAGTACTTC
.	TRBJ2-7	TRBV2	.	CASSDRGHEQYF	TGTGCCAGCAGTGACAGGGGACACGAGCAGTACTTC
.	TRBJ1-5	TRBV10-3	.	CAISEGVGGNQPQHF	TGTGCCATCAGTGAGGGTGTGGGGGGCAATCAGCCCCAGCATTTT
.	TRBJ1-3	TRBV6-1	TRBD1	CASSGTGTSGNTIYF	TGTGCCTCATCGGGGACAGGGACGTCTGGAAACACCATATATTTT
.	TRBJ1-2	TRBV28	.	CASTATRGGYTF	TGTGCCAGCACGGCCACCCGTGGTGGCTACACCTTC
once	TRBJ2-1	TRBV6-5	.	CASRTGQLVDEQFF	TGTGCCAGCAGGACAGGACAACTAGTGGATGAGCAGTTCTTC
.	TRBJ2-1	TRBV5-5	TRBD1	CASSPSTGTVSSLEQFF	TGTGCCAGCAGCCCAAGTACCGGGACAGTCTCGTCGCTTGAGCAGTTCTTC
.	TRBJ2-3	TRBV13	.	CASSLRAGRSTDTQYF	TGTGCCAGCAGCTTACGGGCAGGGAGAAGCACAGATACGCAGTATTTT
.	TRBJ1-5	TRBV4-1	.	CASSQDVGASNQPQHF	TGCGCCAGCAGCCAAGATGTAGGGGCTAGCAATCAGCCCCAGCATTTT
once	TRBJ1-2	TRBV4-3	.	CASSQETGRIYSLNYGYTF	TGCGCCAGCAGCCAAGAAACGGGACGCATATATTCATTAAACTATGGCTACACCTTC
.	TRBJ1-5	TRBV5-5	.	CASSLLSVVAGLNQPQHF	TGTGCCAGCAGCTTGTTGTCGGTCGTGGCGGGACTGAATCAGCCCCAGCATTTT
.	TRBJ2-1	TRBV5-4	TRBD2	CASSSSTSGATGYNEQFF	TGTGCCAGCAGCTCGTCGACTAGCGGGGCGACCGGGTACAATGAGCAGTTCTTC
.	TRBJ2-1	TRBV14	TRBD2	CASSQGGLVSDEQFF	TGTGCCAGCAGCCAAGGGGGACTAGTGTCCGATGAGCAGTTCTTC
.	TRBJ2-3	TRBV6-2/TRBV6-3	.	CASSYFWGRDTQYF	TGTGCCAGCAGTTACTTTTGGGGGCGAGATACGCAGTATTTT
.	TRBJ2-1	TRBV6-5	TRBD1	CAALPGQGGRNEQFF	TGTGCCGCACTCCCGGGACAGGGTGGGAGGAATGAGCAGTTCTTC
.	TRBJ1-4	TRBV19	.	CASSPMGENREKLFF	TGTGCCAGTAGTCCCATGGGGGAGAATCGAGAAAAACTGTTTTTT
.	TRBJ1-6	TRBV28	.	CASIGGEGNNSPLHF	TGTGCCAGCATCGGGGGTGAGGGGAATAATTCACCCCTCCACTTT
once	TRBJ2-5	TRBV6-2/TRBV6-3	.	CASSYTDGRRQETQYF	TGTGCCAGCAGTTACACCGACGGACGACGCCAAGAGACCCAGTACTTC
.	TRBJ1-1	TRBV5-4	.	CASSLVGVETEAFF	TGTGCCAGCAGCTTGGTCGGGGTCGAAACTGAAGCTTTCTTT
.	TRBJ2-7	TRBV4-1	TRBD2	CASSEVPGGVTYEQYF	TGCGCCAGCAGCGAAGTCCCGGGGGGGGTAACCTACGAGCAGTACTTC
once	TRBJ1-1	TRBV7-2	.	CASSFSGRLNTEAFF	TGTGCCAGCAGCTTTTCGGGTAGGTTGAACACTGAAGCTTTCTTT
.	TRBJ1-1	TRBV2	.	CASSPRDAFMNTEAFF	TGTGCCAGCAGTCCTCGGGACGCCTTCATGAACACTGAAGCTTTCTTT
.	TRBJ2-2	TRBV10-3	TRBD2	CAISDQFGAGVTGELFF	TGTGCCATCAGTGATCAGTTCGGCGCGGGGGTCACCGGGGAGCTGTTTTTT
.	TRBJ1-2	TRBV4-1	TRBD1	CASSPDRGRRYGYTF	TGCGCCAGCAGCCCGGACAGGGGACGGAGGTATGGCTACACCTTC
.	TRBJ1-2	TRBV24-1	.	CATSDPNPGPDYGYTF	TGTGCCACCAGTGACCCGAACCCGGGACCCGACTATGGCTACACCTTC
.	TRBJ1-1	TRBV25-1	.	CASSDLTRGDTEAFF	TGTGCCAGCAGTGATTTAACCAGGGGCGACACTGAAGCTTTCTTT
.	TRBJ2-5	TRBV5-5	TRBD1	CASSSPTGDQETQYF	TGTGCCAGCAGCTCGCCCACAGGGGACCAAGAGACCCAGTACTTC
once	TRBJ2-3	TRBV4-1	.	CASSQERDAFASTDTQYF	TGCGCCAGCAGCCAAGAAAGGGACGCATTCGCCAGCACAGATACGCAGTATTTT
.	TRBJ2-3	TRBV4-3	.	CASSSSLGTDTQYF	TGCGCCAGCAGCTCCTCCCTAGGGACAGATACGCAGTATTTT
few	TRBJ2-7	TRBV28	.	CASSSPATPSYEQYF	TGTGCCAGCAGTTCTCCAGCTACCCCATCCTACGAGCAGTACTTC
.	TRBJ2-5	TRBV28	.	CASSFDNQETQYF	TGTGCCAGCAGTTTCGACAACCAAGAGACCCAGTACTTC
.	TRBJ2-7	TRBV18	TRBD1	CASSRDSSYSYEQYF	TGTGCCAGCTCTCGGGACAGTAGCTACTCCTACGAGCAGTACTTC
.	TRBJ2-5	TRBV6-5	TRBD1	CASRSDRAQETQYF	TGTGCCAGCAGGTCCGACAGGGCCCAAGAGACCCAGTACTTC
.	TRBJ1-1	TRBV19	TRBD1	CASSQLLRGRVTEAFF	TGTGCCAGTAGCCAACTCCTCAGGGGGCGGGTCACTGAAGCTTTCTTT
.	TRBJ1-1	TRBV5-1	TRBD1	CASSRGGEGSTEAFF	TGCGCCAGCAGTAGAGGGGGCGAGGGGAGCACTGAAGCTTTCTTT